Following are 27 T cell receptor beta chains from one sample sequenced in a study of OX40 agonist ivuxolimab in advanced cancers. Data came from immunoSEQ multiplex PCR; TCRdb stores just in-frame clones and leaves some out. Among around 66,000 clones listed, about 85% were seen once. The input for sequencing was CD4+ or CD8+ T cells sorted from blood, taken in a trial of the OX40 agonist ivuxolimab. Receptors were obtained from an adult with an advanced solid tumor such as melanoma, head and neck, liver or kidney cancer.

The rearrangement joins TRBV6-5 to TRBJ1-5; D is possibly TRBD1 (6 bases). There are 14 residues in the CDR3. V lost 6 bases and J lost 7, with 16 bases in between. Germline assignment: CDR1 MNHEY and CDR2 SVGAGI. CDR3 sequence: CASSPQGFEQPQHF. The CDR3 region has the DNA TGTGCCAGCAGCCCCCAGGGGTTCGAGCAGCCCCAGCATTTT.

The chain employs TRBV25-1 and TRBJ2-2; D uncertain. The CDR3 has 14 residues. The V end lost 6 bases, the J end lost 4 bases, and 12 bases lay between the germline ends. From germline, CDR1 is MGHDK and CDR2 SYGVNS. The CDR3 reads CASRQSTPTGELFF. The DNA for the CDR3 is TGTGCCAGCAGACAATCTACCCCCACCGGGGAGCTGTTTTTT.

The V gene is TRBV6-6, the J gene TRBJ1-1; D may be TRBD1 (5 bases). Germline CDR1 reads MNHNY; CDR2 reads SVGAGI (reference sequence). V lost 9 bases, J lost 1 base, and 12 bases lay in between. The CDR3 spans 13 residues. The CDR3: CASCQGTNTEAFF. The CDR3 nucleotides read TGTGCCAGTTGTCAGGGCACGAACACTGAAGCTTTCTTT.

This chain joins TRBV28 and TRBJ2-4; D perhaps matches TRBD1 (6 bases). The CDR3 totals 16 residues. V was pared by 5 bases and J by 0 bases, with 14 bases between. The germline CDR1 and CDR2 sequences are MDHEN and SYDVKM. CDR3 DNA sequence: TGTGCCAGCAGTCCCGAGACAGGACTAGCCAAAAACATTCAGTACTTC. Protein product: CASSPETGLAKNIQYF. Supplemented by reference TRBV28 and TRBJ2-4, the full variable domain reads DVKVTQSSRYLVKRTGEKVFLECVQDMDHENMFWYRQDPGLGLRLIYFSYDVKMKEKGDIPEGYSVSREKKERFSLILESASTNQTSMYLCASSPETGLAKNIQYFGAGTRLSVL.

The rearrangement links TRBV16 to TRBJ2-7; D is unresolved. The CDR3 sequence is 14 residues long. Trimming took 7 bases from V and 7 from J, leaving 20 bases between them. Germline lookup yields CDR1 KGHSY and CDR2 FQNENV. CDR3 coding DNA: TGTGCCAGCACCTATGGTCGGGCCGTGGGGGAGCAGTACTTC. It yields the protein CASTYGRAVGEQYF.

The chain couples TRBV18 to TRBJ2-7; TRBD1 might be the D (6 bases). V was shortened by 5 bases and J by 4 bases, with 9 bases between the two germline ends. The CDR3 is made up of 12 amino acids. Germline loops: CDR1 KGHSH, CDR2 LQKENI. CDR3 region: CASSSQGYEQYF. CDR3 coding DNA: TGTGCCAGCTCATCGCAGGGGTACGAGCAGTACTTC.

V gene TRBV5-4 combines with J gene TRBJ1-6, with D hard to call. This CDR3 comprises 15 residues. The germline V and J ends were trimmed by 2 bases and 9 bases, with 15 bases remaining between them. Germline CDR1 and CDR2: SGHNT and YYREEE (reference sequence). The CDR3 nucleotides read TGTGCCAGCAGCTTAGGAGGAACGGAAGGTTCACCCCTCCACTTT. Translating gives CASSLGGTEGSPLHF.

J is TRBJ2-5 and V is TRBV5-1, with a possible D match to TRBD1 (5 bases). This CDR3 comprises 16 residues. The germline V and J ends were trimmed by 4 bases and 1 base, with 17 bases remaining between them. CDR1 SGHRS and CDR2 YFSETQ come from the germline V gene. Here the CDR3 DNA reads TGCGCCAGCAGCATGACTTTACAGGTTCTCCAAGAGACCCAGTACTTC. Its protein product is CASSMTLQVLQETQYF.

The chain links TRBV10-3 to TRBJ1-1, with TRBD1 matching 7 bases. The CDR3 is 13 amino acids. Germline CDR1 and CDR2: ENHRY and SYGVKD. V shed 10 bases and J 1 base; nucleotides not matched to a gene: 6. The CDR3 sequence is CATTGARNTEAFF. The CDR3 coding sequence is TGTGCCACTACAGGGGCGCGGAACACTGAAGCTTTCTTT.

The chain carries TRBV7-9 and TRBJ2-7; D possibly corresponds to TRBD2 (5 bases). Germline CDR1 is SEHNR and CDR2 is FQNEAQ (reference sequence). Trimming took off 8 bases at V and 3 bases at J, with 20 bases between the two ends. This CDR3 spans 15 amino acids. This CDR3 reads CASQFPGLSSYEQYF. The CDR3 nucleotides are TGTGCCAGCCAGTTCCCGGGATTAAGTAGCTACGAGCAGTACTTC.

The rearrangement uses TRBV7-2 and TRBJ2-3, with 9 bases identical to TRBD2. The CDR3 contains 16 residues. Germline CDR1 is SGHTA and CDR2 is FQGNSA. Unmatched junction bases numbered 7, after V lost 1 base and J lost 5 bases. CDR3 sequence (DNA): TGTGCCAGCAGCTTAGGCGGGGGGGCAGGTGGAGATACGCAGTATTTT. Its translation is CASSLGGGAGGDTQYF.

The chain recombines TRBV7-3 with TRBJ1-3; D unclear. The CDR3 loop spans 13 amino acids. The germline V gene encodes CDR1 SGHTA and CDR2 FQGTGA. V was shortened by 5 bases and J by 7 bases, with 12 bases between the two germline ends. The CDR3 loop is CASSPSVGNTIYF. The CDR3 coding sequence is TGTGCCAGCAGCCCTTCGGTCGGGAACACCATATATTTT.

This clone showed up just once. This rearrangement joins TRBV28 to TRBJ2-6; 8 positions agree with TRBD1. The junction had 4 bases not matched to a gene; V was cut back by 6 bases and J by 3 bases. The CDR3 covers 15 residues. Germline V gene sequence: CDR1 MDHEN, CDR2 SYDVKM. This CDR3 is CASRTGAGGANVLTF. CDR3 DNA sequence: TGTGCCAGCAGGACAGGGGCGGGTGGGGCCAACGTCCTGACTTTC.

The chain couples TRBV18 to TRBJ2-2; the D gene is possibly TRBD1 (7 bases). V shed 3 bases and J shed 4 bases, with 12 bases lying between them. Germline V gene sequence: CDR1 KGHSH, CDR2 LQKENI. This CDR3 region has 15 residues. The CDR3 coding sequence is TGTGCCAGCTCACCTAGACAGGGAGGCACCGGGGAGCTGTTTTTT. Amino acid sequence: CASSPRQGGTGELFF.

The chain joins TRBV7-2 to TRBJ2-5; D ambiguous. Trimming stripped 1 base from V and 0 bases from J, with 9 bases between. Germline loops: CDR1 SGHTA, CDR2 FQGNSA. This CDR3 comprises 15 residues. The CDR3 loop is CASSLDGSDQETQYF. The CDR3 coding sequence is TGTGCCAGCAGCTTAGATGGGTCAGACCAAGAGACCCAGTACTTC.

The chain uses TRBV28 and TRBJ1-2; D is perhaps TRBD1 (5 bases). The CDR3 extends over 14 amino acids. From germline, CDR1 is MDHEN and CDR2 SYDVKM. V lost 2 bases, J lost 3 bases, and 10 bases lay in between. This CDR3 reads CASSLQGSYYGYTF. The CDR3 nucleotides are TGTGCCAGCAGTTTACAGGGTTCCTACTATGGCTACACCTTC.

V usage is TRBV5-1 and J usage is TRBJ1-1; D is perhaps TRBD1 (6 bases). V was shortened by 7 bases and J by 1 base, with 14 bases between the two germline ends. Germline CDR1 and CDR2: SGHRS and YFSETQ. CDR3 length: 14 amino acids. The CDR3 DNA reads TGCGCCAGCGGCAAGGGGGTGGCGAACACTGAAGCTTTCTTT. Its translation: CASGKGVANTEAFF.

As DNA, the CDR3 is TGTGCCAGCAGTGGACAGGGTGGTGGGAACACCGGGGAGCTGTTTTTT. Translated, it gives CASSGQGGGNTGELFF. The gene calls are TRBV6-6 and TRBJ2-2; 8 bases fit TRBD1. Trimming removed 5 bases from V and 1 base from J; junction bases left unmatched: 6. Germline assignment: CDR1 MNHNY and CDR2 SVGAGI (reference sequence). CDR3 length: 16 amino acids.

This clone appeared a few times. The chain recombines TRBV30 with TRBJ2-1, with D hard to call. The germline CDR1 and CDR2 sequences are GTSNPN and SVGIG (reference sequence). V lost 1 base, J lost 0 bases, and 10 bases lay in between. The CDR3 contains 15 residues. The DNA of the CDR3 is TGTGCCTGGAGTGGCACTTCGAGCTCCTACAATGAGCAGTTCTTC. Protein product: CAWSGTSSSYNEQFF.

The chain employs TRBV6-5 and TRBJ2-3, with D unclear. This CDR3 has 15 residues. Looked up from germline, CDR1 is MNHEY and CDR2 is SVGAGI. V lost 2 bases to trimming and J lost 6 bases, with 15 bases between them. The CDR3 sequence: CASSYGQVMGDTQYF. The CDR3 DNA sequence: TGTGCCAGCAGTTACGGCCAAGTGATGGGGGATACGCAGTATTTT.

This chain links TRBV7-9 with TRBJ1-2; D perhaps matches TRBD1 (6 bases). From germline, CDR1 is SEHNR and CDR2 FQNEAQ (reference sequence). The germline V and J ends were trimmed by 4 bases and 4 bases, with 13 bases remaining between them. The CDR3 has 14 amino acids. The CDR3 DNA is TGTGCCAGCAGCTCACAGGGCTTCGGCTATGGCTACACCTTC. Translating gives CASSSQGFGYGYTF.

The rearrangement links TRBV5-1 to TRBJ1-3; TRBD1 is a possible D gene (5 bases). CDR3 length: 15 residues. The ends were cut back, 0 bases at V and 8 bases at J, with 15 bases in the middle. Germline V gene sequence: CDR1 SGHRS, CDR2 YFSETQ. CDR3 protein: CASSLGGDGAHTIYF. CDR3 nucleotide sequence: TGCGCCAGCAGCTTGGGCGGGGATGGGGCGCACACCATATATTTT. The full variable domain, its missing parts supplied by reference TRBV5-1 and TRBJ1-3, is KAGVTQTPRYLIKTRGQQVTLSCSPISGHRSVSWYQQTPGQGLQFLFEYFSETQRNKGNFPGRFSGRQFSNSRSEMNVSTLELGDSALYLCASSLGGDGAHTIYFGEGSWLTVV.

The chain couples TRBV4-1 to TRBJ2-2; no clear D. The germline gives CDR1 MGHRA, CDR2 YSYEKL. The V gene lost 0 bases and the J gene lost 7 bases, with 6 bases spanning the gap. This CDR3 contains 13 residues. The CDR3 DNA follows: TGCGCCAGCAGCCAAGATATTAACGGGGAGCTGTTTTTT. This codes for CASSQDINGELFF.

The chain recombines TRBV5-1 with TRBJ1-2; D call uncertain. The CDR3 sequence is 13 residues long. V was shortened by 2 bases and J by 1 base, with 6 bases between the two germline ends. Germline V gene lookup returns CDR1 SGHRS and CDR2 YFSETQ. DNA for the CDR3: TGCGCCAGCAGCTTTCGGAGTAACTATGGCTACACCTTC. The encoded protein is CASSFRSNYGYTF.

This clone was seen just once. The CDR3 sequence is CASSYWREAHNEQFF. The DNA for the CDR3 is TGTGCCAGCAGTTACTGGCGGGAGGCGCACAATGAGCAGTTCTTC. The chain links TRBV6-5 to TRBJ2-1, with 8 bases aligning to TRBD2. With V trimmed by 1 base and J by 5 bases, 4 bases remained unmatched. Germline V gene sequence: CDR1 MNHEY, CDR2 SVGAGI. CDR3 length: 15 residues.

The chain uses TRBV7-3 and TRBJ2-3; TRBD2 matches at 15 bases. V lost 5 bases and J lost 6; bases outside the gene matches: 9. This CDR3 region has 17 residues. Per the germline V gene, CDR1 is SGHTA and CDR2 is FQGTGA. This CDR3 reads CASSIGTSGGKMDTQYF. DNA for the CDR3: TGTGCCAGCAGCATAGGGACTAGCGGGGGGAAAATGGATACGCAGTATTTT. The variable domain in full, completed from reference TRBV7-3 and TRBJ2-3, reads GAGVSQTPSNKVTEKGKYVELRCDPISGHTALYWYRQSLGQGPEFLIYFQGTGAADDSGLPNDRFFAVRPEGSVSTLKIQRTERGDSAVYLCASSIGTSGGKMDTQYFGPGTRLTVL.

The chain combines TRBV2 with TRBJ1-5; 7 positions match TRBD1. The CDR3 loop spans 18 amino acids. Germline V gene data show CDR1 as SNHLY and CDR2 as FYNNEI. V gave up 8 bases and J gave up 0 bases; unmatched junction bases: 16. CDR3 amino acids: CASALAGRGSYSNQPQHF. The CDR3 DNA follows: TGTGCCAGCGCGCTCGCGGGCAGGGGGTCATATAGCAATCAGCCCCAGCATTTT.